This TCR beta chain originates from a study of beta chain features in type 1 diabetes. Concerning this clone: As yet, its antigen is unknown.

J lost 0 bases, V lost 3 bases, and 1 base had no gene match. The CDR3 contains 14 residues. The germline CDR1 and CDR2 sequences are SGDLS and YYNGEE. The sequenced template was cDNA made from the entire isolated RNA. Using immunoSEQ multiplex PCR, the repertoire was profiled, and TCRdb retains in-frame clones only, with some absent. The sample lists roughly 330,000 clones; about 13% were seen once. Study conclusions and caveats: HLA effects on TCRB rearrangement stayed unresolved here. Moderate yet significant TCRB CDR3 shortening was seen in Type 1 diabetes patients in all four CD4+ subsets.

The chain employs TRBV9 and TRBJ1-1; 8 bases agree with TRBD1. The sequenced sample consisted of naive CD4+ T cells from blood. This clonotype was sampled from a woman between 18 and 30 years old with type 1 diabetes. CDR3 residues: CASSETGVNTEAFF. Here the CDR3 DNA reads TGTGCCAGCAGCGAGACAGGGGTGAACACTGAAGCTTTCTTT.